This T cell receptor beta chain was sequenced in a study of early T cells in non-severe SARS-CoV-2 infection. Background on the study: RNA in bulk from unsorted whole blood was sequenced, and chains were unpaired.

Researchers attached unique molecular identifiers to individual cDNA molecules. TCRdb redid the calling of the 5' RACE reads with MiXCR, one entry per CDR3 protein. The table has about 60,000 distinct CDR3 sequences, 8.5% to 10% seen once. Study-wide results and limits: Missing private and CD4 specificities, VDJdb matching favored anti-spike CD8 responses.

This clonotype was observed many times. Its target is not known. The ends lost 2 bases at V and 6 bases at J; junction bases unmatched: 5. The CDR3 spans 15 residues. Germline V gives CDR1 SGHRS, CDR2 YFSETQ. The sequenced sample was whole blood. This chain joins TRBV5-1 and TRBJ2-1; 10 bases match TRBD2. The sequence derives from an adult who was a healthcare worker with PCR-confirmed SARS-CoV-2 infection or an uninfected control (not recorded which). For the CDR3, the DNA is TGCGCCAGCAGCTTATCAGCGGGAGGGCGCAATGAGCAGTTCTTC. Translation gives CASSLSAGGRNEQFF.